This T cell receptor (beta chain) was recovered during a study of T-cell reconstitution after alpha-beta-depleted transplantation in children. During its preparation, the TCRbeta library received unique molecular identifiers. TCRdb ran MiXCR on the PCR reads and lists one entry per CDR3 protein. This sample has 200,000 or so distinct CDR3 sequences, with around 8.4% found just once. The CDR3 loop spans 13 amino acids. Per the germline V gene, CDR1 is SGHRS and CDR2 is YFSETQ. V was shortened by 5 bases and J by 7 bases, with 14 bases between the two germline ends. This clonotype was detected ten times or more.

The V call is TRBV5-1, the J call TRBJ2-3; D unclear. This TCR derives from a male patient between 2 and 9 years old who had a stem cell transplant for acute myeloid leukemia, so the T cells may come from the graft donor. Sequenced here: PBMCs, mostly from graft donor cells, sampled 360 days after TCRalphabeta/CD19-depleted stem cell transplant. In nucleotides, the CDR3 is TGCGCCAGCAGGTTCCTAAAAGCGAATACGCAGTATTTT. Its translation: CASRFLKANTQYF.